This T cell receptor (beta chain) was profiled in a study of neurological immune-mediated disorders. Regarding the study as a whole: Multiple sclerosis patients had less TCR clonal expansion than even healthy controls, unlike HTLV-1-associated myelopathy.

CDR1 and CDR2 (germline): DFQATT, SNEGSKA (reference sequence). The CDR3 runs 15 residues. Unmatched junction bases numbered 5, after V lost 6 bases and J lost 0 bases. The cDNA came from 5'RACE with 10-nucleotide random UMIs. Per sequencing run, 15-18 subjects together gave over 170 million TCR-beta sequences. Each CDR3 protein is one row after TCRdb ran MiXCR on the 5' RACE reads. The sample consists of some 100,000 distinct CDR3 sequences, around 14% of them appearing once. The time point denotes: longitudinal time-point 2. Unsorted libraries came from 2 million PBMCs stored at -80 °C. This clonotype was picked up many times. Its antigen is still unknown.

The chain employs TRBV20-1 and TRBJ2-1; 10 bases fit TRBD2. This clonotype originated in a female donor with HTLV-1-associated myelopathy (HAM/TSP). The sample was PBMCs. The CDR3 sequence: CSAERGGSSYNEQFF. DNA of the CDR3: TGCAGTGCCGAGCGGGGGGGAAGCTCCTACAATGAGCAGTTCTTC.